One sample yielded the 16 T cell receptor beta chains listed below, sequenced in a study of Ad26.COV2.S vaccination and SARS-CoV-2 variants. The method was immunoSEQ multiplex PCR; TCRdb's version includes in-frame clones alone and lacks a portion of them. The sample consists of around 170,000 clones, around 88% of them appearing once. This specimen was peripheral blood, taken after recovery from COVID-19. All receptors come from a human donor who had recovered from COVID-19.

The chain combines TRBV5-1 with TRBJ2-7, with D perhaps TRBD1 (6 bases). The CDR3 covers 13 residues. Germline V gives CDR1 SGHRS, CDR2 YFSETQ. The V end was cut by 9 bases, the J end by 6 bases, with 19 bases between. CDR3 DNA sequence: TGCGCCACAGGCCCCCAGGCAGGGGTCGAGCAGTACTTC. Its translation is CATGPQAGVEQYF.

This chain joins TRBV12-5 and TRBJ2-1, with D hard to call. Trimming shortened V by 0 bases and J by 4 bases, and 4 bases separated the two germline ends. There are 13 residues in the CDR3. Germline-derived CDR1 and CDR2 are LGHNT and FRNRAP. This CDR3 reads CASGLVLYNEQFF. DNA for the CDR3: TGTGCTAGTGGTTTGGTCCTATACAATGAGCAGTTCTTC.

V and J are TRBV6-1 and TRBJ1-2; weak D call: TRBD1 (5 bases). The CDR3 has 12 amino acids. The germline gives CDR1 MNHNS, CDR2 SASEGT. Trimming removed 1 base at V and 5 bases at J, with 5 bases between. In DNA, the CDR3 is TGTGCCAGCAGTGAAGAGGGGTATGGCTACACCTTC. Its protein is CASSEEGYGYTF.

The chain has TRBV11-2 and TRBJ2-7; no clear D. Trimming pared 9 bases from V and 1 base from J, leaving 13 bases between. Germline V gene data show CDR1 as SGHAT and CDR2 as FQNNGV. The length of the CDR3 is 13 residues. The CDR3 here is CASSTEISYEQYF. Here the CDR3 DNA reads TGTGCCAGTTCCACAGAAATATCCTACGAGCAGTACTTC.

The J gene is TRBJ2-3, the V gene TRBV19; the match to TRBD2 covers 11 bases. V was clipped by 11 bases and J by 3 bases; unmatched bases: 7. The CDR3 has 14 amino acids. From germline, CDR1 is LNHDA and CDR2 SQIVND (reference sequence). CDR3 protein: CAVKGTSGTDTQYF. The CDR3, as DNA: TGTGCCGTAAAAGGGACTAGCGGAACAGATACGCAGTATTTT.

This rearrangement joins TRBV3-1 (or the pseudogene TRBV3-2) to TRBJ2-7, with 7 positions matching TRBD2. CDR1 is LGHDT and CDR2 is YNNKEL in the germline V gene (reference sequence). J gave up 3 bases and V 1 base, and 9 bases lay outside the gene matches. There are 16 residues in the CDR3. As DNA, the CDR3 is TGTGCCAGCAGCCAAGGGATGGAGGGAGGGAGCTACGAGCAGTACTTC. Translating it yields CASSQGMEGGSYEQYF.

This chain joins TRBV4-2 and TRBJ2-7; TRBD1 might be the D (5 bases). Germline assignment: CDR1 LGHNA and CDR2 YNFKEQ. V was cut by 1 base and J by 2 bases, with 15 bases left in between. There are 16 residues in the CDR3. CDR3 region: CASSQGNQGFPYEQYF. In nucleotides, the CDR3 is TGTGCCAGCAGCCAAGGGAACCAGGGCTTCCCCTACGAGCAGTACTTC.

This chain uses TRBV5-8 with TRBJ2-5; D uncertain. Germline CDR1 is SGHTS and CDR2 is YDEGEE. The V end lost 5 bases, the J end lost 2 bases, and 10 bases lay between the germline ends. This CDR3 region has 13 residues. The chain's CDR3 is CASRPRAQETQYF. The CDR3 region has the DNA TGTGCCAGCAGGCCCCGGGCGCAAGAGACCCAGTACTTC.

The chain links TRBV2 to TRBJ2-2; maybe TRBD2 (6 bases). CDR3 length: 15 amino acids. Trimming took off 4 bases at V and 6 bases at J, with 15 bases between the two ends. In germline, CDR1 is SNHLY, CDR2 FYNNEI. The CDR3 is CASSGGLLRAGELFF. In DNA, the CDR3 is TGTGCCAGCAGTGGGGGACTCCTAAGGGCCGGGGAGCTGTTTTTT. The full variable domain, in which reference TRBV2 and TRBJ2-2 provide the parts outside the CDR3, is EPEVTQTPSHQVTQMGQEVILRCVPISNHLYFYWYRQILGQKVEFLVSFYNNEISEKSEIFDDQFSVERPDGSNFTLKIRSTKLEDSAMYFCASSGGLLRAGELFFGEGSRLTVL.

This sequence joins TRBV9 and TRBJ2-7; 7 bases are a match to TRBD1. Germline lookup yields CDR1 SGDLS and CDR2 YYNGEE. The V and J ends lost 4 bases and 5 bases, in that order; junction bases with no gene match: 12. This CDR3 has 15 residues. This chain's CDR3 is CASSPRQGSAHEQYF. The CDR3 bases are TGTGCCAGCAGCCCCCGACAGGGTTCGGCGCACGAGCAGTACTTC.

The chain joins TRBV11-3 to TRBJ2-2; D is undetermined. CDR3 length: 15 residues. The germline gives CDR1 SGHNT, CDR2 YENEEA. V lost 5 bases and J lost 5, with 15 bases in between. CDR3 DNA: TGTGCCAGCAGCCTCGACCACCACAATACCGGGGAGCTGTTTTTT. Its protein product is CASSLDHHNTGELFF.

A single count supports this clone. The chain carries TRBV9 and TRBJ2-3, with D uncertain. CDR1 and CDR2 from the germline V gene are SGDLS and YYNGEE. The V and J ends lost 4 bases and 1 base respectively, with 13 bases between them. The CDR3 has 15 residues. For the CDR3, the DNA is TGTGCCAGCAGCAAGAGCCCCGACCGCACAGATACGCAGTATTTT. Encoded protein: CASSKSPDRTDTQYF.

This chain uses TRBV27 with TRBJ2-7, with TRBD2 identical over 11 bases. Unmatched junction bases numbered 9, after V lost 5 bases and J lost 3 bases. The CDR3 extends over 16 amino acids. The germline V gene encodes CDR1 MNHEY and CDR2 SMNVEV (reference sequence). CDR3 DNA: TGTGCCAGCAGTGGATCTAGCGGGGGGTACCTCTACGAGCAGTACTTC. Its protein is CASSGSSGGYLYEQYF.

The chain joins TRBV7-9 to TRBJ1-4; no definite D call. CDR3 length equals 18 residues. With 1 base removed from V and 0 bases from J, the gap between germline ends came to 15 bases. Germline CDR1 and CDR2: SEHNR and FQNEAQ (reference sequence). The CDR3 sequence is CASSLVAAVSPTNEKLFF. CDR3 DNA: TGTGCCAGCAGCTTAGTCGCTGCCGTTTCCCCAACTAATGAAAAACTGTTTTTT.

The V and J genes are TRBV12-3 or TRBV12-4 and TRBJ1-1; a weak D match, TRBD1 (6 bases). CDR3 length: 12 residues. V lost 2 bases and J lost 12, with 13 bases in between. In nucleotides, the CDR3 is TGTGCCAGCAGTTTAACGGGCAGGGGAACTTTCTTT. The encoded protein is CASSLTGRGTFF.

The rearrangement joins TRBV7-3 to TRBJ1-1; D is uncertain. Germline V gene sequence: CDR1 SGHTA, CDR2 FQGTGA. The V end was cut by 5 bases, the J end by 1 base, with 8 bases between. This CDR3 contains 13 residues. In nucleotides, the CDR3 is TGTGCCAGCAGCGCAACGCGGAACACTGAAGCTTTCTTT. This sequence encodes CASSATRNTEAFF.